The 30 T cell receptor beta chains listed next were all sequenced from one sample in a study of blood T cells in healthy people across ages. Sample-barcoded 5' priming and a J-beta primer mix drove a second PCR of about 7 to 12 cycles. TCRdb re-analysed the 5' RACE reads in MiXCR, keeping a single row per CDR3 protein. The profile shows 1.5 million to 2 million distinct CDR3 sequences, about 50% of them singletons. The sequenced sample was blood. These receptors were taken from a middle-aged woman in good health.

The chain joins TRBV6-1 to TRBJ1-2; D ambiguous. V gave up 7 bases and J gave up 2 bases, with 8 bases separating them. This CDR3 has 12 amino acids. In germline, CDR1 is MNHNS, CDR2 SASEGT. Here the CDR3 DNA reads TGTGCCAGCAAACCAGAGAACTATGGCTACACCTTC. Translation: CASKPENYGYTF.

This clonotype was counted between two and nine times. Here the CDR3 reads CASSAAGAYNEQFF. The CDR3 DNA sequence: TGTGCCAGCAGCGCTGCGGGGGCCTACAATGAGCAGTTCTTC. The gene calls are TRBV25-1 and TRBJ2-1, with 7 bases identical to TRBD2. The V gene's germline CDR1 is MGHDK and CDR2 SYGVNS. CDR3 length equals 14 residues. Unmatched junction bases numbered 4, after V lost 6 bases and J lost 2 bases.

To note about this clonotype: Germline is not matched at one junction end, which may reflect a read error. This chain connects TRBV4-1 to TRBJ2-5; D may be TRBD1 (5 bases). The CDR3 totals 16 residues. Germline CDR1 is MGHRA and CDR2 is YSYEKL. The CDR3 DNA is TGCGCCAGCAACCAAGACTGGCCAGGGTACCAAGAGACCCAGTACTTC. It encodes CASNQDWPGYQETQYF.

The CDR3 loop is CASSLFGTVRTYNEQFF. The CDR3 DNA reads as TGTGCCAGCAGCTTGTTCGGTACGGTCCGGACCTACAATGAGCAGTTCTTC. This chain links TRBV11-1 with TRBJ2-1; D remains unclear. Per germline, CDR1 SGHAT and CDR2 FQDESV (reference sequence). The CDR3 loop spans 17 amino acids. Between the trimmed V and J ends, which lost 3 bases and 2 bases, there was a span of 17 bases. Full variable domain (remainder filled in from reference TRBV11-1 and TRBJ2-1): EAEVAQSPRYKITEKSQAVAFWCDPISGHATLYWYRQILGQGPELLVQFQDESVVDDSQLPKDRFSAERLKGVDSTLKIQPAELGDSAMYLCASSLFGTVRTYNEQFFGPGTRLTVL.

This clonotype has a handful of counts. This chain uses TRBV6-5 with TRBJ2-5; TRBD1 aligns across 7 bases. The germline V gene encodes CDR1 MNHEY and CDR2 SVGAGI. The CDR3 loop spans 13 amino acids. The V segment lost 5 bases and the J segment 5 bases; nucleotides outside the gene matches: 5. The CDR3: CASSGSTGETQYF. The CDR3, as DNA: TGTGCCAGCAGTGGGTCGACAGGGGAGACCCAGTACTTC.

The chain combines TRBV20-1 with TRBJ2-5, with D tentatively TRBD1 or TRBD2 (5 bases each). V was clipped by 7 bases and J by 4 bases, with 22 bases between them. CDR1 DFQATT and CDR2 SNEGSKA come from the germline V gene (reference sequence). This CDR3 comprises 15 residues. The CDR3 is CSVTHRDRRGETQYF. CDR3 bases: TGCAGTGTCACTCACCGGGACCGTCGGGGAGAGACCCAGTACTTC.

The genes are TRBV20-1 and TRBJ2-5; 7 bases are shared with TRBD1. The DNA matches TRBJ2-7 better at its end, which makes the J call doubtful. CDR3 length equals 13 residues. Germline CDR1 is DFQATT and CDR2 is SNEGSKA (reference sequence). CDR3 in amino acids: CSANRDRLYEQYF. CDR3 in DNA: TGCAGTGCTAACAGGGACAGACTTTACGAGCAGTACTTC.

The CDR3 DNA follows: TGCAGCGTTCAATTTACAGGTTTGAACACTGAAGCTTTCTTT. Protein product: CSVQFTGLNTEAFF. This sequence joins TRBV29-1 and TRBJ1-1; maybe TRBD1 (5 bases). The CDR3 consists of 14 residues. Germline CDR1 reads SQVTM; CDR2 reads ANQGSEA. V lost 5 bases and J lost 0, with 13 bases in between.

V and J are TRBV20-1 and TRBJ2-7; TRBD1 might be the D (6 bases). Trimming removed 3 bases at V and 4 bases at J, with 16 bases between. Germline values: CDR1 DFQATT, CDR2 SNEGSKA (reference sequence). CDR3 length: 14 residues. In DNA form, the CDR3 reads TGCAGTGCTAGTAGAACAGGGAAAGGGTACGAGCAGTACTTC. It yields the protein CSASRTGKGYEQYF.

This clonotype was counted a few times. This chain joins TRBV14 and TRBJ2-7; TRBD2 is a possible D gene (6 bases). The J call could be wrong; TRBJ2-5 is a better fit for the DNA end. The CDR3 runs 17 residues. The germline CDR1 and CDR2 sequences are SGHDN and FVKESK. CDR3 sequence (DNA): TGTGCCAGCAGCCAAGATGTTAGTAATCTGGGGGGAGAGACCCAGTACTTC. This codes for CASSQDVSNLGGETQYF.

The gene calls are TRBV10-3 and TRBJ1-2; possible D gene TRBD1, 5 bases. In germline, CDR1 is ENHRY, CDR2 SYGVKD. Trimming stripped 2 bases from V and 8 bases from J, with 12 bases between. This CDR3 has 13 amino acids. CDR3 loop: CAISEGGVGGYTF. CDR3 sequence (DNA): TGTGCCATCAGTGAGGGGGGTGTTGGAGGCTACACCTTC.

This clonotype came up many times. This chain joins TRBV6-6 and TRBJ2-7; perhaps TRBD1 as D (5 bases). The V gene's germline CDR1 is MNHNY and CDR2 SVGAGI (reference sequence). Trimming stripped 5 bases from V and 5 bases from J, with 10 bases between. The CDR3 length is 12 residues. The CDR3 is CASSQPGNEQYF. The CDR3 DNA is TGTGCCAGCAGTCAACCAGGGAACGAGCAGTACTTC.

The rearrangement uses TRBV27 and TRBJ1-2, with TRBD1 matching over 8 bases. J gave up 7 bases and V 5 bases, and 15 bases lay outside the gene matches. Germline CDR1 reads MNHEY; CDR2 reads SMNVEV (reference sequence). This CDR3 region has 16 residues. The CDR3: CASSVYMGQATGGYTF. The CDR3 nucleotides read TGTGCCAGCAGTGTCTATATGGGACAGGCGACCGGTGGCTACACCTTC.

In DNA, the CDR3 is TGTGCCAGCAGCTTAGTAGGTCGGACACCCTACGAGCAGTACTTC. This translates into CASSLVGRTPYEQYF. This chain uses TRBV13 with TRBJ2-7, with D perhaps matching TRBD1 (5 bases). Trimming shortened V by 1 base and J by 2 bases, and 12 bases separated the two germline ends. There are 15 residues in the CDR3. The germline CDR1 and CDR2 sequences are PRHDT and FYEKMQ (reference sequence).

This clonotype turned up a few times. The chain has TRBV29-1 and TRBJ2-1; perhaps TRBD2 as D (6 bases). There are 14 residues in the CDR3. The germline gives CDR1 SQVTM, CDR2 ANQGSEA. The V end lost 0 bases, the J end lost 9 bases, and 15 bases lay between the germline ends. The CDR3 here is CSVEERTTVGEQFF. The CDR3 DNA follows: TGCAGCGTTGAAGAACGGACTACAGTTGGTGAGCAGTTCTTC.

This clonotype was counted only a few times. This rearrangement joins TRBV7-9 to TRBJ2-1, with D possibly being TRBD1 or TRBD2 (5 bases each). CDR3 size: 16 residues. V was clipped by 5 bases and J by 2 bases, with 16 bases between them. Looked up from germline, CDR1 is SEHNR and CDR2 is FQNEAQ (reference sequence). CDR3 sequence (DNA): TGTGCCAGCAGCCCCCCTCAGGGTAGCGCCTACAATGAGCAGTTCTTC. It yields the protein CASSPPQGSAYNEQFF.

The genes are TRBV7-2 and TRBJ2-5; D perhaps matches TRBD2 (5 bases). Germline CDR1 reads SGHTA; CDR2 reads FQGNSA. The V and J ends lost 3 bases and 2 bases respectively, with 10 bases between them. The CDR3 extends over 14 amino acids. Here the CDR3 reads CASSFRRSQETQYF. CDR3 bases: TGTGCCAGCAGCTTCCGGAGGAGTCAAGAGACCCAGTACTTC.

This clonotype was seen a few times. The CDR3 is CASKKRADLQPQHF. CDR3 bases: TGTGCCAGCAAGAAGAGGGCAGATTTACAGCCCCAGCATTTT. The chain employs TRBV6-6 and TRBJ1-5, with D uncertain. Trimming took 7 bases from V and 7 from J, leaving 17 bases between them. Germline V gives CDR1 MNHNY, CDR2 SVGAGI (reference sequence). This CDR3 contains 14 residues.

This chain connects TRBV20-1 to TRBJ2-5; the match to TRBD1 covers 7 bases. The germline CDR1 and CDR2 sequences are DFQATT and SNEGSKA (reference sequence). This CDR3 contains 13 residues. The ends lost 6 bases at V and 4 bases at J; junction bases unmatched: 8. The chain's CDR3 is CSAPTGDRETQYF. CDR3 bases: TGCAGTGCCCCAACAGGGGACAGAGAGACCCAGTACTTC.

This clonotype was seen more than once but under ten times. The chain combines TRBV12-3 or TRBV12-4 with TRBJ2-7, with D perhaps matching TRBD2 (6 bases). The J call is in doubt because the DNA end fits TRBJ2-5 better. The CDR3 contains 13 residues. CDR3 loop: CASSRLVWETQYF. The CDR3 region has the DNA TGTGCCAGCAGTAGACTAGTATGGGAGACCCAGTACTTC.

This clonotype was seen many times. J is TRBJ2-7 and V is TRBV27; D ambiguous. V lost 4 bases to trimming and J lost 4 bases, with 5 bases between them. Germline lookup yields CDR1 MNHEY and CDR2 SMNVEV (reference sequence). The CDR3 consists of 11 residues. The CDR3, as DNA: TGTGCCAGCAGTTCCAAGTACGAGCAGTACTTC. Its protein product is CASSSKYEQYF.

This clonotype appeared a few times. J is TRBJ1-6 and V is TRBV3-1; no clear D. The length of the CDR3 is 15 residues. In germline, CDR1 is LGHDT, CDR2 YNNKEL (reference sequence). The V end lost 3 bases, the J end lost 5 bases, and 11 bases lay between the germline ends. CDR3 DNA sequence: TGTGCCAGCAGCCAGGGTGGAAGAGATAATTCACCCCTCCACTTT. It codes for CASSQGGRDNSPLHF. Drawing the rest from reference TRBV3-1 and TRBJ1-6, the complete variable domain is DTAVSQTPKYLVTQMGNDKSIKCEQNLGHDTMYWYKQDSKKFLKIMFSYNNKELIINETVPNRFSPKSPDKAHLNLHINSLELGDSAVYFCASSQGGRDNSPLHFGNGTRLTVT.

This clonotype was detected a few times. The chain recombines TRBV20-1 with TRBJ2-5, with D perhaps assigned TRBD1 or TRBD2 (5 bases each). The CDR3 consists of 13 residues. CDR1 is DFQATT, CDR2 SNEGSKA, per germline (reference sequence). V lost 3 bases and J 2 bases, leaving 10 bases between the germline ends. In DNA, the CDR3 is TGCAGTGCTAGGGGGACCGAACAAGAGACCCAGTACTTC. Amino acid sequence: CSARGTEQETQYF.

This chain connects TRBV4-3 to TRBJ1-5, with D possibly being TRBD1 (6 bases). V dropped 4 bases and J dropped 0 bases, with 16 bases sitting between them. The CDR3 is 17 residues long. The germline V gene encodes CDR1 LGHNA and CDR2 YSLEER. CDR3 coding DNA: TGCGCCAGCAGCCGAAATCCACCAGGGGATAGCAATCAGCCCCAGCATTTT. This codes for CASSRNPPGDSNQPQHF.

This chain connects TRBV4-3 to TRBJ2-1, with D perhaps assigned TRBD1 or TRBD2 (6 bases each). The CDR3 is made up of 15 amino acids. Germline CDR1 is LGHNA and CDR2 is YSLEER. Trimming took off 3 bases at V and 9 bases at J, with 18 bases between the two ends. In nucleotides, the CDR3 is TGCGCCAGCAGCCAGGGCTGGGGGGCGCTGGGTGAGCAGTTCTTC. It yields the protein CASSQGWGALGEQFF.

The sample holds a few counts of this clonotype. V gene TRBV7-2 combines with J gene TRBJ2-7; D gene unclear. CDR1 and CDR2 (germline): SGHTA, FQGNSA. With 2 bases removed from V and 6 bases from J, the gap between germline ends came to 17 bases. The CDR3 contains 15 residues. The CDR3 bases are TGTGCCAGCAGCTTACCTGGCAGGTACGCTGGCGAGCAGTACTTC. Its translation is CASSLPGRYAGEQYF.

V is TRBV9 and J is TRBJ1-2; 7 nucleotides agree with TRBD1. Germline-derived CDR1 and CDR2 are SGDLS and YYNGEE. Trimming at V came to 4 bases and at J to 0 bases, leaving 6 bases not matched to a gene. The CDR3 sequence is 15 residues long. CDR3 nucleotide sequence: TGTGCCAGCAGCCCCTGGGACAGATCTAACTATGGCTACACCTTC. Encoded protein: CASSPWDRSNYGYTF. The full variable domain, completed using reference TRBV9 and TRBJ1-2, is DSGVTQTPKHLITATGQRVTLRCSPRSGDLSVYWYQQSLDQGLQFLIQYYNGEERAKGNILERFSAQQFPDLHSELNLSSLELGDSALYFCASSPWDRSNYGYTFGSGTRLTVV.

This clonotype showed up just a few times. The chain joins TRBV20-1 to TRBJ2-7, with D possibly matching TRBD2 (6 bases). From germline, CDR1 is DFQATT and CDR2 SNEGSKA (reference sequence). The CDR3 has 12 amino acids. Trimming removed 4 bases from V and 5 bases from J, with 12 bases in between. In DNA form, the CDR3 reads TGCAGTGCTAAAGGAGGGTTCAACGAGCAGTACTTC. Its protein is CSAKGGFNEQYF.

The sample holds a few counts of this clonotype. This chain joins TRBV6-5 and TRBJ2-7; 7 bases are a match to TRBD1. CDR1 and CDR2 from the germline V gene are MNHEY and SVGAGI. V shed 6 bases and J 6 bases; nucleotides not matched to a gene: 2. This CDR3 is built from 11 residues. Here the CDR3 reads CASRGGSEQYF. CDR3 DNA: TGTGCCAGCAGAGGGGGCAGCGAGCAGTACTTC.

This clonotype showed up just a few times. The chain is built from TRBV12-3 or TRBV12-4 and TRBJ2-3; 8 positions agree with TRBD1. The ends lost 1 base at V and 7 bases at J; junction bases unmatched: 13. This CDR3 region has 17 residues. The CDR3 loop reads CASSLEQGAHSGYTQYF. The CDR3 bases are TGTGCCAGCAGTTTAGAGCAGGGGGCGCACTCAGGGTATACGCAGTATTTT.